These 28 T cell receptor beta chains were all obtained from the same sample, sequenced in a study of T-cell reconstitution after alpha-beta-depleted transplantation in children. It was with unique molecular identifiers that the TCRbeta library was prepared. In TCRdb, the PCR reads were re-called with MiXCR into one record per CDR3 protein. The sample consists of hundreds of thousands of distinct CDR3 sequences, approximately 10% of them appearing once. The sequenced sample was peripheral blood, obtained 180 days after TCRalphabeta/CD19-depleted stem cell transplant. The receptor set was obtained from a male patient aged 2-9 years who had a stem cell transplant for chronic granulomatous disease, so the T cells may come from the graft donor.

This clonotype was found many times. The chain is built from TRBV12-3 or TRBV12-4 and TRBJ2-5, with D unresolved. CDR3 length: 11 residues. With 3 bases removed from V and 5 bases from J, the gap between germline ends came to 4 bases. The CDR3, as DNA: TGTGCCAGCAGTTTCGAGGAGACCCAGTACTTC. It codes for CASSFEETQYF.

The sample holds many counts of this clonotype. V and J are TRBV24-1 and TRBJ2-7; 14 bases match TRBD2. Trimming cost V 9 bases and J 5 bases; bases outside gene matches: 8. The CDR3 totals 15 residues. Germline-derived CDR1 and CDR2 are KGHDR and SFDVKD. As DNA, the CDR3 is TGTGCCACCTCGGGAAGGGGACTAGCGGGAGACGAGCAGTACTTC. The encoded protein is CATSGRGLAGDEQYF.

This clonotype was seen ten or more times. The chain is built from TRBV12-3 or TRBV12-4 and TRBJ1-3; a weak D match, TRBD1 (5 bases). This CDR3 comprises 13 residues. V was clipped by 5 bases and J by 2 bases, with 7 bases between them. The CDR3 DNA is TGTGCCAGCAGTCAGGGACCTGGAAACACCATATATTTT. Its protein is CASSQGPGNTIYF.

The table lists this clonotype with many counts. J is TRBJ2-3 and V is TRBV6-6; no definite D call. This CDR3 comprises 13 residues. V was shortened by 7 bases and J by 2 bases, with 10 bases between the two germline ends. The V gene's germline CDR1 is MNHNY and CDR2 SVGAGI (reference sequence). In nucleotides, the CDR3 is TGTGCCAGCACTGACCATATCACAGATACGCAGTATTTT. Its protein product is CASTDHITDTQYF.

This clonotype was counted many times. The V gene is TRBV18, the J gene TRBJ2-3; D ambiguous. This CDR3 has 14 amino acids. CDR1 and CDR2 from the germline V gene are KGHSH and LQKENI. With 1 base removed from V and 1 base from J, the gap between germline ends came to 6 bases. CDR3 DNA: TGTGCCAGCTCACCACATGAGGGCACAGATACGCAGTATTTT. Translated: CASSPHEGTDTQYF.

V and J are TRBV20-1 and TRBJ1-6; 9 bases map to TRBD1. The CDR3 loop spans 15 amino acids. Germline CDR1 DFQATT, CDR2 SNEGSKA (reference sequence). V lost 5 bases, J lost 5 bases, and 7 bases stayed unmatched. The CDR3, as DNA: TGCAGTGCTGACCCGGGACAGGGAAATAATTCACCCCTCCACTTT. It specifies CSADPGQGNNSPLHF.

This chain joins TRBV7-2 and TRBJ2-3; the D is unclear. The J call is doubtful: the DNA matches TRBJ1-5 better. CDR3 length: 11 amino acids. CDR1 and CDR2 from the germline V gene are SGHTA and FQGNSA. The CDR3 is CASRRTDTQHF. The CDR3 DNA reads as TGTGCCAGCAGGCGGACGGATACGCAGCATTTT.

The chain is built from TRBV28 and TRBJ2-7; D call uncertain. From germline, CDR1 is MDHEN and CDR2 SYDVKM. The V gene lost 4 bases and the J gene lost 3 bases, with 10 bases spanning the gap. The CDR3 consists of 13 residues. The CDR3 loop reads CASSSGRNYEQYF. CDR3 nucleotides: TGTGCCAGCAGTTCAGGACGGAACTACGAGCAGTACTTC.

This clonotype was counted at least ten times. This chain uses TRBV20-1 with TRBJ2-4, with 10 bases aligning to TRBD1. Trimming at V came to 6 bases and at J to 8 bases, leaving 4 bases not matched to a gene. The CDR3 is 12 amino acids. Germline values: CDR1 DFQATT, CDR2 SNEGSKA (reference sequence). The CDR3 DNA follows: TGCAGTGCCGGGACAGGGGAGGACATTCAGTACTTC. This gives the protein CSAGTGEDIQYF.

In its sample, this clonotype was seen many times. The chain couples TRBV5-1 to TRBJ2-1; TRBD2 might be the D (6 bases). V gave up 3 bases and J gave up 0 bases, with 16 bases separating them. This CDR3 comprises 17 residues. Germline V gene sequence: CDR1 SGHRS, CDR2 YFSETQ. The chain's CDR3 is CASSSYIGGYSYNEQFF. CDR3 DNA: TGCGCCAGCAGCTCCTACATCGGGGGTTACTCCTACAATGAGCAGTTCTTC.

V and J are TRBV10-3 and TRBJ1-1; D unclear. Between the trimmed V and J ends, which lost 7 bases and 4 bases, there was a span of 7 bases. Germline V lookup: CDR1 ENHRY, CDR2 SYGVKD. There are 11 residues in the CDR3. CDR3: CAITNFTEAFF. CDR3 bases: TGTGCCATCACCAACTTCACTGAAGCTTTCTTT.

This clonotype was seen repeatedly, ten times or more. CDR3: CASSVRGQGTYTGELFF. The CDR3 bases are TGTGCCAGCAGCGTAAGGGGACAGGGCACTTACACCGGGGAGCTGTTTTTT. V usage is TRBV9 and J usage is TRBJ2-2; 9 nucleotides line up with TRBD1. CDR1 and CDR2 from the germline V gene are SGDLS and YYNGEE. The CDR3 totals 17 residues. The trim removed 1 base at V and 3 bases at J, leaving 7 bases unmatched.

This clonotype was seen at least ten times. The V and J genes are TRBV29-1 and TRBJ2-7; TRBD1 aligns across 10 bases. The CDR3 runs to 12 residues. V shed 8 bases and J 7 bases; nucleotides not matched to a gene: 8. CDR1 and CDR2 from the germline V gene are SQVTM and ANQGSEA. CDR3 amino acids: CSTERTGGEQYF. In nucleotides, the CDR3 is TGCAGCACAGAAAGGACAGGGGGGGAGCAGTACTTC.

This clonotype was counted only a few times. The chain links TRBV18 to TRBJ2-7; 11 bases are a match to TRBD1. V was pared by 5 bases and J by 4 bases, with 10 bases of the junction left unmatched. CDR3 length: 16 amino acids. Germline V gene sequence: CDR1 KGHSH, CDR2 LQKENI. This CDR3 is CASSSFRTGGIYEQYF. The CDR3 DNA sequence: TGTGCCAGCTCATCTTTCCGGACAGGGGGCATATACGAGCAGTACTTC.

This clonotype came up many times. The chain is built from TRBV28 and TRBJ1-1; 7 bases are shared with TRBD1. This CDR3 is 19 amino acids long. Germline trimming cut 6 bases from V and 0 bases from J; bases unmatched to any gene: 19. CDR1 is MDHEN, CDR2 SYDVKM, per germline. CDR3 nucleotides: TGTGCCAGCAGGACTGTTTTATGGAGGGGGCCGACAATGAACACTGAAGCTTTCTTT. Translating gives CASRTVLWRGPTMNTEAFF.

This clonotype was seen at least ten times. The rearrangement links TRBV2 to TRBJ2-7; unclear D gene. Germline V gene sequence: CDR1 SNHLY, CDR2 FYNNEI. The CDR3 is 14 amino acids. V was pared by 2 bases and J by 2 bases, with 10 bases between. The CDR3 spells CASSEQVQAYEQYF. The CDR3 DNA is TGTGCCAGCAGTGAACAGGTACAAGCCTACGAGCAGTACTTC.

V usage is TRBV20-1 and J usage is TRBJ2-3; D remains unclear. The CDR3 runs to 13 residues. The V end was cut by 5 bases, the J end by 0 bases, with 9 bases between. Germline CDR1 DFQATT, CDR2 SNEGSKA (reference sequence). The CDR3 sequence is CSARRDSTDTQYF. CDR3 nucleotides: TGCAGTGCTCGTAGGGATAGCACAGATACGCAGTATTTT.

This clonotype was observed at least ten times. A read error may produce the germline difference seen at one junction end. The chain is built from TRBV7-7 and TRBJ1-5; D uncertain. Per the germline V gene, CDR1 is SSHAT and CDR2 is FNYEAQ (reference sequence). The CDR3 length is 15 residues. CDR3 amino acids: CASSLDAFSNQPQHF. As DNA, the CDR3 is TGTGCTAGCAGCTTAGACGCATTTAGCAATCAGCCCCAGCATTTT.

At least ten counts were recorded for this clonotype. The chain carries TRBV5-5 and TRBJ1-5, with D unclear. Germline V gene data show CDR1 as SGHKS and CDR2 as YYEKEE (reference sequence). V lost 4 bases to trimming and J lost 5 bases, with 13 bases between them. This CDR3 is 14 amino acids long. In DNA form, the CDR3 reads TGTGCCAGCAGCCCGGAGGGTAGGGATCAGCCCCAGCATTTT. As protein: CASSPEGRDQPQHF.

This clonotype was picked up many times. V usage is TRBV13 and J usage is TRBJ2-2; TRBD2 is a possible D gene (6 bases). Germline-derived CDR1 and CDR2 are PRHDT and FYEKMQ (reference sequence). This CDR3 region has 12 residues. Trimming stripped 6 bases from V and 7 bases from J, with 9 bases between. DNA for the CDR3: TGTGCCAGCAGGGCGGGATTCGGGGAGCTGTTTTTT. It translates to CASRAGFGELFF.

This clonotype showed up many times. This chain uses TRBV6-2 or TRBV6-3 with TRBJ2-7; D not certain. The V end was cut by 8 bases, the J end by 2 bases, with 16 bases between. CDR3 length: 14 residues. CDR1 MNHEY and CDR2 SVGEGT come from the germline V gene. CDR3 loop: CASCATPRTYEQYF. The CDR3 DNA reads TGTGCCAGCTGTGCGACACCCAGAACCTACGAGCAGTACTTC.

In this sample, this clonotype turned up a few times. The J gene is TRBJ2-3, the V gene TRBV19; 8 nucleotides agree with TRBD2. The V and J ends lost 3 bases and 2 bases, in that order; junction bases with no gene match: 4. This CDR3 is built from 15 residues. CDR1 and CDR2 (germline): LNHDA, SQIVND (reference sequence). CDR3 in amino acids: CASSMASGYTDTQYF. CDR3 coding DNA: TGTGCCAGTAGTATGGCTAGCGGGTACACAGATACGCAGTATTTT.

This clonotype has a count of ten or more. The CDR3: CASSPGLAGATLAKNIQYF. DNA of the CDR3: TGTGCCAGCAGTCCGGGACTAGCGGGAGCAACGCTAGCCAAAAACATTCAGTACTTC. The V call is TRBV7-2, the J call TRBJ2-4, with 14 bases identical to TRBD2. Germline CDR1 reads SGHTA; CDR2 reads FQGNSA. With 6 bases clipped from V and 0 bases from J, the junction kept 10 bases outside the gene matches. CDR3 size: 19 residues. Full variable domain (outside the CDR3, taken from reference TRBV7-2 and TRBJ2-4): GAGVSQSPSNKVTEKGKDVELRCDPISGHTALYWYRQSLGQGLEFLIYFQGNSAPDKSGLPSDRFSAERTGGSVSTLTIQRTQQEDSAVYLCASSPGLAGATLAKNIQYFGAGTRLSVL.

This clonotype was seen a handful of times. The chain uses TRBV5-4 and TRBJ2-6, with D possibly being TRBD2 (5 bases). The V gene's germline CDR1 is SGHNT and CDR2 YYREEE (reference sequence). V lost 3 bases to trimming and J lost 4 bases, with 14 bases between them. The CDR3 extends over 16 amino acids. The CDR3 here is CASSSGGRLGANVLTF. The CDR3 DNA is TGTGCCAGCAGCTCCGGAGGTAGGCTCGGGGCCAACGTCCTGACTTTC.

In its sample, this clonotype was seen a few times. This chain links TRBV30 with TRBJ2-1; D gene ambiguous. The CDR3 sequence is 13 residues long. Germline V CDR1 and CDR2: GTSNPN, SVGIG (reference sequence). V was cut by 4 bases and J by 7 bases, with 14 bases left in between. The CDR3 DNA reads TGTGCCTGGAATCAAGGAATGAGGAATGAGCAGTTCTTC. Translated: CAWNQGMRNEQFF.

At least ten counts were recorded for this clonotype. The chain employs TRBV6-1 and TRBJ2-5; 8 nucleotides line up with TRBD2. Germline loops: CDR1 MNHNS, CDR2 SASEGT. Unmatched junction bases numbered 4, after V lost 6 bases and J lost 4 bases. The CDR3 has 13 amino acids. Written as DNA, the CDR3 is TGTGCCAGCAGCTCGGGGGGGACAGAGACCCAGTACTTC. Translating it yields CASSSGGTETQYF.

This clonotype was seen ten or more times. The chain recombines TRBV9 with TRBJ2-2; D is possibly TRBD2 (6 bases). The CDR3 contains 15 residues. Trimming cost V 1 base and J 4 bases, with 11 bases left between them. CDR1 is SGDLS and CDR2 is YYNGEE in the germline V gene. CDR3 DNA: TGTGCCAGCAGCGTAAAGGAGGGAGGCACCGGGGAGCTGTTTTTT. Encoded protein: CASSVKEGGTGELFF.

Many counts were recorded for this clonotype. The chain carries TRBV28 and TRBJ2-1; the match to TRBD2 covers 13 bases. The CDR3 extends over 20 amino acids. With 6 bases clipped from V and 0 bases from J, the junction kept 14 bases outside the gene matches. Per the germline V gene, CDR1 is MDHEN and CDR2 is SYDVKM. The CDR3 reads CASREPPGTSGISSYNEQFF. In DNA form, the CDR3 reads TGTGCCAGCAGGGAACCGCCCGGGACTAGCGGGATAAGCTCCTACAATGAGCAGTTCTTC.